The following is a T cell receptor beta chain sequence with its context. The sample originates from a study of control samples from healthy donors and cancer patients. Generated by immunoSEQ multiplex PCR, the TCRdb table keeps only in-frame clones and is missing some. The sample includes about 75,000 clones, 84% of them seen just once. The sequenced sample was blood. This receptor was identified in a man aged 45 to 65 in good health.

CDR3 DNA: TGTGCCAGTAGTGGGACGGCGAACACTGAAGCTTTCTTT. It translates to CASSGTANTEAFF. The rearrangement joins TRBV19 to TRBJ1-1, with D tentatively TRBD1 (5 bases). V lost 5 bases to trimming and J lost 1 base, with 8 bases between them. CDR1 and CDR2 from the germline V gene are LNHDA and SQIVND (reference sequence). The CDR3 spans 13 residues.